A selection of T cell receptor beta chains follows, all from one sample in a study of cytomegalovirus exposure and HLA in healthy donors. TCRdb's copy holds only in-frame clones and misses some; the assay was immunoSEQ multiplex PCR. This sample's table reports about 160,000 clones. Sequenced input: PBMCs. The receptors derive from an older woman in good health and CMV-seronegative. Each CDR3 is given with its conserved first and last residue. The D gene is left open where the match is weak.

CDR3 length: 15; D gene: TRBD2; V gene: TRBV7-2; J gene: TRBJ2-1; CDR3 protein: CASSLTSGGHREQFF; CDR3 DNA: TGTGCCAGCAGCTTAACTAGCGGGGGTCACAGGGAGCAGTTCTTC
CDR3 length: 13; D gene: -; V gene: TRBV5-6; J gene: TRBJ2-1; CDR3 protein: CASSLGASVRQFF; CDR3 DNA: TGTGCCAGCAGCTTGGGGGCTAGCGTGAGGCAGTTCTTC
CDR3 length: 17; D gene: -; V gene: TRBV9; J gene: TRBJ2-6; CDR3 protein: CASSSHRAPSGANVLTF; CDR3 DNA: TGTGCCAGCAGCTCACACAGGGCCCCCTCTGGGGCCAACGTCCTGACTTTC
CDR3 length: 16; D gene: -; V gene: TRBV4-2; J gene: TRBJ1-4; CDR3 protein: CASSPAGRGSGEKLFF; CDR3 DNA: TGTGCCAGCAGCCCCGCGGGCCGTGGGTCAGGTGAAAAACTGTTTTTT
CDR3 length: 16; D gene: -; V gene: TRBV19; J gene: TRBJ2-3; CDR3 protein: CASSILGARSTDTQYF; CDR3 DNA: TGTGCCAGTAGTATATTGGGGGCCCGTAGCACAGATACGCAGTATTTT
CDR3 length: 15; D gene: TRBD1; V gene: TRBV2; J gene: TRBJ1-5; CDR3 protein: CASSGTGKSNQPQHF; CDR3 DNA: TGTGCCAGCAGTGGGACAGGGAAGAGCAATCAGCCCCAGCATTTT
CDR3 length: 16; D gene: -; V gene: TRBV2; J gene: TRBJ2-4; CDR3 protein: CASSEVSIEAKNIQYF; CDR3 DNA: TGTGCCAGCAGTGAAGTCTCTATTGAAGCCAAAAACATTCAGTACTTC
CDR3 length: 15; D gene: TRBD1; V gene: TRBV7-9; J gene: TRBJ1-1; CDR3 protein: CASSYRQGGNTEAFF; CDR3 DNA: TGTGCCAGCAGCTATAGACAGGGTGGAAACACTGAAGCTTTCTTT
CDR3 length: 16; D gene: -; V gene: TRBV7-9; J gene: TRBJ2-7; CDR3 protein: CASSLARQLSSYEQYF; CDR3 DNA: TGTGCCAGCAGCTTAGCCCGACAGCTGAGCTCCTACGAGCAGTACTTC
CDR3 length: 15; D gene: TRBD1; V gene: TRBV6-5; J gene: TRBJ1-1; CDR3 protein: CASSPGQGMNTEAFF; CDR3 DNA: TGTGCCAGCAGCCCAGGACAGGGGATGAACACTGAAGCTTTCTTT
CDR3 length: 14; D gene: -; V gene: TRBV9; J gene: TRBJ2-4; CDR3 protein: CASSVSPRENIQYF; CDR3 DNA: TGTGCCAGCAGCGTATCCCCCCGAGAAAACATTCAGTACTTC
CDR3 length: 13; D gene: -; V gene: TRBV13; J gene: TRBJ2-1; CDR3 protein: CASSSLTGNEQFF; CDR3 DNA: TGTGCCAGCAGCTCCCTTACGGGAAATGAGCAGTTCTTC